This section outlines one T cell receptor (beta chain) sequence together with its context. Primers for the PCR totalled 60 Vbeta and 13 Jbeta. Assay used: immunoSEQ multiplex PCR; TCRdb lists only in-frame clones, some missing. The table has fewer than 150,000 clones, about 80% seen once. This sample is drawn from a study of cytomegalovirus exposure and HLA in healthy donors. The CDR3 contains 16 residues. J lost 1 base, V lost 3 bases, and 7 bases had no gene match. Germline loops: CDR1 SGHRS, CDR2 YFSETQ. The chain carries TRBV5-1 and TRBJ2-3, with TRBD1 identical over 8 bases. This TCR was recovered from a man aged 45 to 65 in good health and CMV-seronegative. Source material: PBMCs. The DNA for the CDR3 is TGCGCCAGCAGCTCCACCGGACAGGGTGGCACAGATACGCAGTATTTT. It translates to CASSSTGQGGTDTQYF.